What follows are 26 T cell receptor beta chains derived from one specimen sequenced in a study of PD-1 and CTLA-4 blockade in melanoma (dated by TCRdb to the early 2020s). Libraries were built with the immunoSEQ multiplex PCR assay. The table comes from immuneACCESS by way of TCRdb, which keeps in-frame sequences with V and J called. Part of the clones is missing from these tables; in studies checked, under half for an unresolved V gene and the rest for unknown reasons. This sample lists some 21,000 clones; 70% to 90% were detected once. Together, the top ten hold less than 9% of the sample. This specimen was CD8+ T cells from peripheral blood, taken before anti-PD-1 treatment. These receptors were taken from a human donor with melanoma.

For the CDR3, the DNA is TGTGCCAGCAGCCCTCCGGACAGTTTTACCTACGAGCAGTACTTC. Translating it yields CASSPPDSFTYEQYF. This chain connects TRBV3-1 (or the pseudogene TRBV3-2) to TRBJ2-7; D may be TRBD1 (6 bases). Germline values: CDR1 LGHDT, CDR2 YNNKEL (reference sequence). Trimming left V 4 bases short and J 2 bases short, with 15 bases between. The CDR3 loop spans 15 amino acids.

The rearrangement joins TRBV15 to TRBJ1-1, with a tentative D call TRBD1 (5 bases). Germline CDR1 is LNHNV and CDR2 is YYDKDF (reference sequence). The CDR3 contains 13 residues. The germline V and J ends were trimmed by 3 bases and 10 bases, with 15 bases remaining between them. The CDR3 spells CATSSERGSPAFF. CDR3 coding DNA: TGTGCCACCAGCAGTGAAAGGGGCAGTCCAGCTTTCTTT. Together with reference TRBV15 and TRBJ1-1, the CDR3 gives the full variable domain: DAMVIQNPRYQVTQFGKPVTLSCSQTLNHNVMYWYQQKSSQAPKLLFHYYDKDFNNEADTPDNFQSRRPNTSFCFLDIRSPGLGDTAMYLCATSSERGSPAFFGQGTRLTVV.

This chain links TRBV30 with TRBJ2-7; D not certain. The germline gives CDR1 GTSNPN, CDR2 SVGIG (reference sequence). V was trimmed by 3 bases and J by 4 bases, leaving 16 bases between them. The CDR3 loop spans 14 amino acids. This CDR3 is CAWSARARFYEQYF. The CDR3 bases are TGTGCCTGGAGCGCCCGAGCGAGATTTTACGAGCAGTACTTC.

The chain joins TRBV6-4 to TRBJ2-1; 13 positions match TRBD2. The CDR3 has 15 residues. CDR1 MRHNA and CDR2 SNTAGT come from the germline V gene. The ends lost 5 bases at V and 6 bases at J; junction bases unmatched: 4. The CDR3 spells CASSITSGGANEQFF. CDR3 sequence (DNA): TGTGCCAGCAGTATCACTAGCGGGGGGGCCAATGAGCAGTTCTTC.

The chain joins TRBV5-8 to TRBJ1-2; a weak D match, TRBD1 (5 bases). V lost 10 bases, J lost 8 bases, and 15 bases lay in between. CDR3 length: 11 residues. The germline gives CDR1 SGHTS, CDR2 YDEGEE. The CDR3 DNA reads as TGTGCCCAGGGAGGAGACTTCGGCTACACCTTC. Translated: CAQGGDFGYTF. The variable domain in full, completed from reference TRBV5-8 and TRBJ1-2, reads EAGVTQSPTHLIKTRGQQATLRCSPISGHTSVYWYQQALGLGLQFLLWYDEGEERNRGNFPPRFSGRQFPNYSSELNVNALELEDSALYLCAQGGDFGYTFGSGTRLTVV.

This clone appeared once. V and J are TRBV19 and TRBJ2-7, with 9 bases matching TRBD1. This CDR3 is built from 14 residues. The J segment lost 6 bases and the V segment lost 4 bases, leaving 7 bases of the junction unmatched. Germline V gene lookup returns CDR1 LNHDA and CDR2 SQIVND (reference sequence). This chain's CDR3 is CASSTRTGEAEQYF. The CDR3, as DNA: TGTGCCAGTAGTACCCGGACAGGGGAGGCCGAGCAGTACTTC.

CDR3 sequence: CASSFQGEAFF. The CDR3 bases are TGTGCCAGCAGTTTCCAGGGAGAAGCTTTCTTT. This chain links TRBV28 with TRBJ1-1; weak D call: TRBD1 (5 bases). The V and J ends lost 3 bases and 8 bases respectively, with 7 bases between them. Per the germline V gene, CDR1 is MDHEN and CDR2 is SYDVKM. CDR3 length: 11 residues.

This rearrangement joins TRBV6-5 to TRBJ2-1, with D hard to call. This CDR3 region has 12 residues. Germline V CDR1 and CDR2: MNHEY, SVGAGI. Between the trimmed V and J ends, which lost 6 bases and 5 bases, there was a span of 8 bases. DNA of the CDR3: TGTGCCAGCAGAGGATCGGACAATGAGCAGTTCTTC. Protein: CASRGSDNEQFF.

This chain's CDR3 is CASSQVQASNQPQHF. CDR3 sequence (DNA): TGCGCCAGCAGCCAAGTCCAAGCTAGCAATCAGCCCCAGCATTTT. The chain combines TRBV4-1 with TRBJ1-5; no definite D call. The CDR3 has 15 residues. Germline CDR1 is MGHRA and CDR2 is YSYEKL. Deletions cut 1 base from V and 0 bases from J, with 7 bases between.

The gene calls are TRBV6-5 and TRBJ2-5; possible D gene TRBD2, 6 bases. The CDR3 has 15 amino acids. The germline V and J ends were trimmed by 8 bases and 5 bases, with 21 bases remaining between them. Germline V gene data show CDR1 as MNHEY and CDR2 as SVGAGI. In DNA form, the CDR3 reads TGTGCCAGCTCGACGGGCTTGGAGGGCTTGGAGACCCAGTACTTC. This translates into CASSTGLEGLETQYF.

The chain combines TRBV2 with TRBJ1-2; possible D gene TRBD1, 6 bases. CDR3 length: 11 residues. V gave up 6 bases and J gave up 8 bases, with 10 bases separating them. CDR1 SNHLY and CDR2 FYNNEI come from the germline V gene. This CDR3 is CASRGAEGYTF. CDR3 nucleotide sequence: TGTGCCAGCAGGGGGGCGGAAGGCTACACCTTC.

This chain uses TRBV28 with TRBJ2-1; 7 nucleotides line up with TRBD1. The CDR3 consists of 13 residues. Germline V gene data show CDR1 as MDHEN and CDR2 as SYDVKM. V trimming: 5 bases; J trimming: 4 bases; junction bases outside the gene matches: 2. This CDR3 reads CASSGDRYNEQFF. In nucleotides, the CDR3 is TGTGCCAGCAGTGGGGACAGATACAATGAGCAGTTCTTC. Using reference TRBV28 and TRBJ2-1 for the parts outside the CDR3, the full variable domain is DVKVTQSSRYLVKRTGEKVFLECVQDMDHENMFWYRQDPGLGLRLIYFSYDVKMKEKGDIPEGYSVSREKKERFSLILESASTNQTSMYLCASSGDRYNEQFFGPGTRLTVL.

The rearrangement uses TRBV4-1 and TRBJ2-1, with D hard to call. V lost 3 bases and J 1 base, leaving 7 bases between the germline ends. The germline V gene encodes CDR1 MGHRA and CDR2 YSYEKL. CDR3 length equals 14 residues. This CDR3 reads CASSQAGSYNEQFF. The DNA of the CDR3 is TGCGCCAGCAGCCAGGCAGGATCCTACAATGAGCAGTTCTTC.

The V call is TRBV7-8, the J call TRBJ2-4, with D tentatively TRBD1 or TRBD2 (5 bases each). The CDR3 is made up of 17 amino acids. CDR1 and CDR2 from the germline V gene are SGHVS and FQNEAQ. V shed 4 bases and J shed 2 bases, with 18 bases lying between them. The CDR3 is CASSYPFSGTTKNIQYF. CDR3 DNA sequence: TGTGCCAGCAGCTACCCCTTCTCGGGGACGACCAAAAACATTCAGTACTTC.

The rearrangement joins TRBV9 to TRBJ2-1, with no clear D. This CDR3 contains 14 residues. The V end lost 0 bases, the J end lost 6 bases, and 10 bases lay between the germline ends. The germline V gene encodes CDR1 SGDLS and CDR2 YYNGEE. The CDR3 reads CASSVDSLVNEQFF. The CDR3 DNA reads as TGTGCCAGCAGCGTAGACAGCCTGGTCAATGAGCAGTTCTTC.

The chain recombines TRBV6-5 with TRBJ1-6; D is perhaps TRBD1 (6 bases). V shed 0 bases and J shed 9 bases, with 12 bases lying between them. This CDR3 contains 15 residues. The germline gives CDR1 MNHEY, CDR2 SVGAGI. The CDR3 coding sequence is TGTGCCAGCAGTTACTCGGCAGGGGAGGGTTCACCCCTCCACTTT. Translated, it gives CASSYSAGEGSPLHF.

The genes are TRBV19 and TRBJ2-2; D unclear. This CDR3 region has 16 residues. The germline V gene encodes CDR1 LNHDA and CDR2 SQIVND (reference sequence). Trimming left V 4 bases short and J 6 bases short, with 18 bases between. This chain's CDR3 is CASSRVANEVAGELFF. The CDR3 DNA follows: TGTGCCAGTAGTAGAGTGGCTAATGAAGTGGCCGGGGAGCTGTTTTTT.

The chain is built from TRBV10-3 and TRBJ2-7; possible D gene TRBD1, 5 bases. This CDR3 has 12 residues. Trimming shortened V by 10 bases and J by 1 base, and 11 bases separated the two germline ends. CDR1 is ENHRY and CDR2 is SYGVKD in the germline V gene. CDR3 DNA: TGTGCCACAGGGAAGGGTTCCTACGAGCAGTACTTC. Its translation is CATGKGSYEQYF.

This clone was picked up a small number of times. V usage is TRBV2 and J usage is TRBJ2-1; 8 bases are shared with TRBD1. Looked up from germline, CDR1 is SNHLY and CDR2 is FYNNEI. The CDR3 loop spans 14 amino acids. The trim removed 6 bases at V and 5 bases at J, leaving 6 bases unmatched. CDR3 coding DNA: TGTGCCAGCAGGGGCTGGACAGGGAACAATGAGCAGTTCTTC. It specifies CASRGWTGNNEQFF.

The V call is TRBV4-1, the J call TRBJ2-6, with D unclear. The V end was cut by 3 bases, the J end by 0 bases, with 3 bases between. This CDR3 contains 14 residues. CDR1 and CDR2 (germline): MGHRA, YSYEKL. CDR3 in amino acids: CASSHLSGANVLTF. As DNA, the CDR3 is TGCGCCAGCAGCCACCTCTCTGGGGCCAACGTCCTGACTTTC.

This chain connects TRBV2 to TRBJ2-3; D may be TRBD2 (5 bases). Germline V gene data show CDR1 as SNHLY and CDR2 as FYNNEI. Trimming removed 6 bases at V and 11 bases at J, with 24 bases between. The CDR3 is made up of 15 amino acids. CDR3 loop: CASSLTVLPREGQYF. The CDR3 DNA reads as TGTGCCAGCAGCCTCACAGTGCTACCCCGCGAGGGGCAGTATTTT.

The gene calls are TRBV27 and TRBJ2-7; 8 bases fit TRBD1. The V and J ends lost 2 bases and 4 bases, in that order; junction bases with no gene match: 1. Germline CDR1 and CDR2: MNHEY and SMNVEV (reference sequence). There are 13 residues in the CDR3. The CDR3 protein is CASSLNRGYEQYF. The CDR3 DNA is TGTGCCAGCAGTTTAAACAGGGGGTACGAGCAGTACTTC.

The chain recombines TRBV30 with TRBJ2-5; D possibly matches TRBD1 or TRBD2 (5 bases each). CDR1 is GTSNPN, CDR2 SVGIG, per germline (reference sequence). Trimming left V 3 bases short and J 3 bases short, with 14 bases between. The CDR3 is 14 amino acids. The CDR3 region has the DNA TGTGCCTGGAGCGGGGCAGTTATTAAAGAGACCCAGTACTTC. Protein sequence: CAWSGAVIKETQYF.

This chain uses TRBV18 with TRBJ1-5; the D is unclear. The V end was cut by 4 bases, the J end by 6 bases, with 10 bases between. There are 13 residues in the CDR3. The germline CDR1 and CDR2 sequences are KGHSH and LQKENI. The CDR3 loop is CASSQDSSQPQHF. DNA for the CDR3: TGTGCCAGCTCACAGGACTCGAGTCAGCCCCAGCATTTT. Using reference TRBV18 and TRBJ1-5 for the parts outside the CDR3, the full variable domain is NAGVMQNPRHLVRRRGQEARLRCSPMKGHSHVYWYRQLPEEGLKFMVYLQKENIIDESGMPKERFSAEFPKEGPSILRIQQVVRGDSAAYFCASSQDSSQPQHFGDGTRLSIL.

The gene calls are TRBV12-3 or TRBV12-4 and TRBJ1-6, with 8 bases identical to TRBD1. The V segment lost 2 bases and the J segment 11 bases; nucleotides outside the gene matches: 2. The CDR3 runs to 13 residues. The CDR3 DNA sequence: TGTGCCAGCAGTTTAACAGGGGGGGCACCCCTCCACTTT. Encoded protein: CASSLTGGAPLHF.

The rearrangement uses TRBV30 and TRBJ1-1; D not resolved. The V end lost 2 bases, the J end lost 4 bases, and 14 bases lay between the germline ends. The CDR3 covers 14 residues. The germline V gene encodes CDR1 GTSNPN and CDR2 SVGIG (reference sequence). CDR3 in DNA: TGTGCCTGGAGTACCGGATTTGGGGTCACTGAAGCTTTCTTT. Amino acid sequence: CAWSTGFGVTEAFF. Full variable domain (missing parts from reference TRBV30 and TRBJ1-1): SQTIHQWPATLVQPVGSPLSLECTVEGTSNPNLYWYRQAAGRGLQLLFYSVGIGQISSEVPQNLSASRPQDRQFILSSKKLLLSDSGFYLCAWSTGFGVTEAFFGQGTRLTVV.